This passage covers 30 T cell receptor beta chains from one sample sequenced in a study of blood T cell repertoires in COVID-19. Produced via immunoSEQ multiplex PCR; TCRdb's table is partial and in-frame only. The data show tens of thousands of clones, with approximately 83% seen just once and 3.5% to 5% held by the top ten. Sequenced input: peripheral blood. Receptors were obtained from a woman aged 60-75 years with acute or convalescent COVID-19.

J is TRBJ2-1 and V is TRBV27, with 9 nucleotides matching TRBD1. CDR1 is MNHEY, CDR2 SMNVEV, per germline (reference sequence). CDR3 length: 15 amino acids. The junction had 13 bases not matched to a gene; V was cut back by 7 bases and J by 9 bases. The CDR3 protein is CASTVTGTGSSEQFF. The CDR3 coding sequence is TGTGCCAGCACGGTGACCGGGACAGGGTCAAGTGAGCAGTTCTTC.

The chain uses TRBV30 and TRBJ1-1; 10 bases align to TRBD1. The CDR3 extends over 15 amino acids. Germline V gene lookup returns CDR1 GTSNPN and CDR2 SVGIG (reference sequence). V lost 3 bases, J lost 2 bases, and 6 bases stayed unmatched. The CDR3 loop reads CAWRRTGGPNTEAFF. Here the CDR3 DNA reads TGTGCCTGGAGGAGGACAGGGGGACCTAACACTGAAGCTTTCTTT.

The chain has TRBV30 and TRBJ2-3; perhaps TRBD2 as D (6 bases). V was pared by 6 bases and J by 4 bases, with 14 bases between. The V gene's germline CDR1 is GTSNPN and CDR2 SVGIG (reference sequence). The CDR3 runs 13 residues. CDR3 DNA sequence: TGTGCCTGCGGGAGCGGAGGGTCAGATACGCAGTATTTT. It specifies CACGSGGSDTQYF.

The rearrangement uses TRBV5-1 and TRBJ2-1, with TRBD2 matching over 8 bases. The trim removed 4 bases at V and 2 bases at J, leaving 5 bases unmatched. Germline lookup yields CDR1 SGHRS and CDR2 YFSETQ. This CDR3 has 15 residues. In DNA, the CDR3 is TGCGCCAGCAGCCTCGGGGGGGAAACCTACAATGAGCAGTTCTTC. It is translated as CASSLGGETYNEQFF.

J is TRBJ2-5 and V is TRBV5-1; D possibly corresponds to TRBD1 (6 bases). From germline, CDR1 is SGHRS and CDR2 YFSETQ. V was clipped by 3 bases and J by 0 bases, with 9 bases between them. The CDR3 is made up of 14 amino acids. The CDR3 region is CASSSQGHQETQYF. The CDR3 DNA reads TGCGCCAGCAGCTCACAGGGCCACCAAGAGACCCAGTACTTC.

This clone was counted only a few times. This chain's CDR3 is CASSLLGGGVTGELFF. In DNA form, the CDR3 reads TGTGCCAGCAGCTTGCTGGGCGGGGGGGTCACCGGGGAGCTGTTTTTT. The chain employs TRBV5-4 and TRBJ2-2; TRBD2 matches 9 bases. The CDR3 totals 16 residues. Germline assignment: CDR1 SGHNT and CDR2 YYREEE (reference sequence). Trimming cost V 1 base and J 4 bases; bases outside gene matches: 5.

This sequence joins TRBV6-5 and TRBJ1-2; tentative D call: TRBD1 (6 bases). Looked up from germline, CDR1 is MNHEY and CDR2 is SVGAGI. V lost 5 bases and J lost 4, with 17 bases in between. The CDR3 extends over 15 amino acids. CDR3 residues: CASSPTRRTVYGYTF. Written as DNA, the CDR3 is TGTGCCAGCAGTCCAACACGTAGGACAGTCTATGGCTACACCTTC.

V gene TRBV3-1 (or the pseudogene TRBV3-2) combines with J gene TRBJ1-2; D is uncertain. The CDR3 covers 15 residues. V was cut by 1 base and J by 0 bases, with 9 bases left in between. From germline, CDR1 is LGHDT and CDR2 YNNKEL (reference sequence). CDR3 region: CASSQGVVTNYGYTF. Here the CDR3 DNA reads TGTGCCAGCAGCCAAGGCGTTGTCACTAACTATGGCTACACCTTC.

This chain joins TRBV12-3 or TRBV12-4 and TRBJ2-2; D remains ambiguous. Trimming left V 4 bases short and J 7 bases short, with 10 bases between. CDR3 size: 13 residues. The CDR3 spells CASSWWQDGELFF. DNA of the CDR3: TGTGCCAGCAGTTGGTGGCAGGACGGGGAGCTGTTTTTT.

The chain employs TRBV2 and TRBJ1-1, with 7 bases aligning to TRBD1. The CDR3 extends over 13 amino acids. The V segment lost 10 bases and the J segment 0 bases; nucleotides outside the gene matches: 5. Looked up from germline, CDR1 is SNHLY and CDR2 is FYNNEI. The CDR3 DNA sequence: TGTGCCATCAGGGGGGACATGAACACTGAAGCTTTCTTT. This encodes CAIRGDMNTEAFF.

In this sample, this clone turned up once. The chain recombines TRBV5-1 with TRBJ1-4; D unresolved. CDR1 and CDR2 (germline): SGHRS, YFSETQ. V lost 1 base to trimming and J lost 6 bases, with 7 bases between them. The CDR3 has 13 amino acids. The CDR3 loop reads CASSLFTDEKLFF. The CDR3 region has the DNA TGCGCCAGCAGCTTGTTCACGGATGAAAAACTGTTTTTT.

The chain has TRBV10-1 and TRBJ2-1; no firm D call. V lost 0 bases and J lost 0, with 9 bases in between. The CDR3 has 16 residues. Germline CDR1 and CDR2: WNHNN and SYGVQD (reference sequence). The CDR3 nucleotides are TGCGCCAGCAGTGAGTCGATCTCTAGCTCCTACAATGAGCAGTTCTTC. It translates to CASSESISSSYNEQFF.

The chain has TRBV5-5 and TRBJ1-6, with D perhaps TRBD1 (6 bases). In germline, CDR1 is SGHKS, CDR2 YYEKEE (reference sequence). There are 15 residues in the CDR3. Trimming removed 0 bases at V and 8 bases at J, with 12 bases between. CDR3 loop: CASSLAAGVHSPLHF. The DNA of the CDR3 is TGTGCCAGCAGCTTGGCCGCAGGGGTCCATTCACCCCTCCACTTT.

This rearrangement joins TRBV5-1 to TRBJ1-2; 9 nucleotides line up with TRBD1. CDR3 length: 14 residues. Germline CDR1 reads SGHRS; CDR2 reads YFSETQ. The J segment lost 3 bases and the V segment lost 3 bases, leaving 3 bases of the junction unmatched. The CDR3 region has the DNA TGCGCCAGCAGCTCGGGGGACAGGGACTATGGCTACACCTTC. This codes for CASSSGDRDYGYTF.

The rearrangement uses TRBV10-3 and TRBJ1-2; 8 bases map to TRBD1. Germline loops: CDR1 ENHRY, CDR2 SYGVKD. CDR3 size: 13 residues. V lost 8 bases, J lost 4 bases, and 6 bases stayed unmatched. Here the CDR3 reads CAIGRDRGYGYTF. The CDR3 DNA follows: TGTGCCATCGGCCGCGACAGGGGCTATGGCTACACCTTC.

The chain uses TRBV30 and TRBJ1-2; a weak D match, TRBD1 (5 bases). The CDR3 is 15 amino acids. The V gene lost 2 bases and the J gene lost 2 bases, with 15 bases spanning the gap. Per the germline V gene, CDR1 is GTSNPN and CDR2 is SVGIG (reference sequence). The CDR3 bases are TGTGCCTGGAGTTTCGGGCGACAGACAAACTATGGCTACACCTTC. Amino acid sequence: CAWSFGRQTNYGYTF. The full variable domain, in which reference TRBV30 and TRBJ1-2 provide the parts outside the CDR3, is SQTIHQWPATLVQPVGSPLSLECTVEGTSNPNLYWYRQAAGRGLQLLFYSVGIGQISSEVPQNLSASRPQDRQFILSSKKLLLSDSGFYLCAWSFGRQTNYGYTFGSGTRLTVV.

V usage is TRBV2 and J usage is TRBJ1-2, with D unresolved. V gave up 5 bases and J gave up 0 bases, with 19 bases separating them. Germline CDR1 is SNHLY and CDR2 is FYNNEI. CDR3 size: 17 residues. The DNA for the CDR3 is TGTGCCAGCAGTAAAAGTTGGTTAGAGGCAGCTAACTATGGCTACACCTTC. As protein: CASSKSWLEAANYGYTF.

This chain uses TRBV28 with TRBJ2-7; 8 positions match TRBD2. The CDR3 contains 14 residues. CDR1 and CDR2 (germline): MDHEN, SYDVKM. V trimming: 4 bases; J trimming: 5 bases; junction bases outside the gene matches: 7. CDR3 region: CASSYGGADDEQYF. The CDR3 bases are TGTGCCAGCAGTTACGGGGGGGCCGACGACGAGCAGTACTTC.

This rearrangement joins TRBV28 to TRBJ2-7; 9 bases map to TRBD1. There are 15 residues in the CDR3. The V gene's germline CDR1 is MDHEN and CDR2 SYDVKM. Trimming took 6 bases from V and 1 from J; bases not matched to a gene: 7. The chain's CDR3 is CASRYRDRDSYEQYF. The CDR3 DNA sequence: TGTGCCAGCAGATACCGGGACAGGGATTCCTACGAGCAGTACTTC.

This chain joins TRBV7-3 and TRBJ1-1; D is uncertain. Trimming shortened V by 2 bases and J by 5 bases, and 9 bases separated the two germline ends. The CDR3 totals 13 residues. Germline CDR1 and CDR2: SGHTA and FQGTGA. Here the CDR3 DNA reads TGTGCCAGCAGCTTAGCTAGGAGGACTGAAGCTTTCTTT. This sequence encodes CASSLARRTEAFF. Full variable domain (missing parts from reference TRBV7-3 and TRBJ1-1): GAGVSQTPSNKVTEKGKYVELRCDPISGHTALYWYRQSLGQGPEFLIYFQGTGAADDSGLPNDRFFAVRPEGSVSTLKIQRTERGDSAVYLCASSLARRTEAFFGQGTRLTVV.

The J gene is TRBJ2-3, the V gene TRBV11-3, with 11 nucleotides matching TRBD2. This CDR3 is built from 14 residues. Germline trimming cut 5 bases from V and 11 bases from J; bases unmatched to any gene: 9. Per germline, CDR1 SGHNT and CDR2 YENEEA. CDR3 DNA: TGTGCCAGCAGCCTAGGGACTAGCGGCGGATGGCAGTATTTT. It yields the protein CASSLGTSGGWQYF. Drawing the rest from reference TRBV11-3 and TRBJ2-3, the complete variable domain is EAGVVQSPRYKIIEKKQPVAFWCNPISGHNTLYWYLQNLGQGPELLIRYENEEAVDDSQLPKDRFSAERLKGVDSTLKIQPAELGDSAVYLCASSLGTSGGWQYFGPGTRLTVL.

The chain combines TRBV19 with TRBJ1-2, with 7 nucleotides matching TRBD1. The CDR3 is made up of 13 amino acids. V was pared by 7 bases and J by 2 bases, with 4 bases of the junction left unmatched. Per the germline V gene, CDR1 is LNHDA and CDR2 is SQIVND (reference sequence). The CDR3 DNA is TGTGCCAGTAACAGGGGAGCCAACTATGGCTACACCTTC. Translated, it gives CASNRGANYGYTF.

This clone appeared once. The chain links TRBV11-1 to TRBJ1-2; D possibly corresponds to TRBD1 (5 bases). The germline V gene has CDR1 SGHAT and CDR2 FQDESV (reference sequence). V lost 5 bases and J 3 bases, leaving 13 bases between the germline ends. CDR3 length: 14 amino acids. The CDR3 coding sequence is TGTGCCAGCAGCCCCTCGGGACTCGACTATGGCTACACCTTC. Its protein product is CASSPSGLDYGYTF. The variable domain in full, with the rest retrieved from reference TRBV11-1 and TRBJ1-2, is EAEVAQSPRYKITEKSQAVAFWCDPISGHATLYWYRQILGQGPELLVQFQDESVVDDSQLPKDRFSAERLKGVDSTLKIQPAELGDSAMYLCASSPSGLDYGYTFGSGTRLTVV.

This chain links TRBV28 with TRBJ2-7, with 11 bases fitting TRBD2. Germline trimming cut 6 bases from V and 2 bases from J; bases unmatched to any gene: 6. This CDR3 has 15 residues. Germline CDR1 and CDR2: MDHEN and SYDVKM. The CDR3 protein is CASRRGLAATYEQYF. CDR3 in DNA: TGTGCCAGCAGGCGGGGACTAGCGGCCACCTACGAGCAGTACTTC.

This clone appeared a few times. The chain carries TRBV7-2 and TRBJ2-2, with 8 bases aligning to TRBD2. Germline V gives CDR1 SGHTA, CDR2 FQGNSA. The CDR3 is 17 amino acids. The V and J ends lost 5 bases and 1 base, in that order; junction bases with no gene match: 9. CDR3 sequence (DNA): TGTGCCAGCAGCCCCCGGGTAGCGGGGAGGAACACCGGGGAGCTGTTTTTT. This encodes CASSPRVAGRNTGELFF.

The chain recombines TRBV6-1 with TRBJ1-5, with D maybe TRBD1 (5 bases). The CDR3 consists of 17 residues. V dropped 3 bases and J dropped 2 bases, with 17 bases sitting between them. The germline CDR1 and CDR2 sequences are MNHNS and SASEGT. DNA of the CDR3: TGTGCCAGCAGTGAGCCGGCCGGGGGGAGTGGCAATCAGCCCCAGCATTTT. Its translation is CASSEPAGGSGNQPQHF.

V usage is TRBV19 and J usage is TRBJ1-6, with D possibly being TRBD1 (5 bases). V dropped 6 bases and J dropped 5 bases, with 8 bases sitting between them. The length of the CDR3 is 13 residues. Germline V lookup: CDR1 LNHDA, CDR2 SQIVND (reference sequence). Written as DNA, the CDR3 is TGTGCCAGTAGCCAGGGAAATAATTCACCCCTCCACTTT. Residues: CASSQGNNSPLHF.

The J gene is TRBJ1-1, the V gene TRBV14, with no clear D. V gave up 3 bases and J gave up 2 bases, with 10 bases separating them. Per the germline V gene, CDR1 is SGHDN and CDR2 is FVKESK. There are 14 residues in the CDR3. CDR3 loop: CASSHVAGNTEAFF. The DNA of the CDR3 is TGTGCCAGCAGCCACGTCGCGGGAAACACTGAAGCTTTCTTT. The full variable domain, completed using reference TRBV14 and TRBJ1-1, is EAGVTQFPSHSVIEKGQTVTLRCDPISGHDNLYWYRRVMGKEIKFLLHFVKESKQDESGMPNNRFLAERTGGTYSTLKVQPAELEDSGVYFCASSHVAGNTEAFFGQGTRLTVV.

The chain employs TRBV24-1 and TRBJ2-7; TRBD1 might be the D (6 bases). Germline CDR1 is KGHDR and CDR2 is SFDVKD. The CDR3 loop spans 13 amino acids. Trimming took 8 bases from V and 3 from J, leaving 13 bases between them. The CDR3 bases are TGTGCCACCAAGGGTATAGGGGGCTACGAGCAGTACTTC. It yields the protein CATKGIGGYEQYF.

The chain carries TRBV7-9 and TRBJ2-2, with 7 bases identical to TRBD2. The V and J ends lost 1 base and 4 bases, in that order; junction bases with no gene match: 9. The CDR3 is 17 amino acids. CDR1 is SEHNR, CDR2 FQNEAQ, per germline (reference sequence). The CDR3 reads CASSLVLIREGTGELFF. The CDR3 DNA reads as TGTGCCAGCAGCTTAGTCCTGATCAGGGAGGGCACCGGGGAGCTGTTTTTT.